This section outlines one TCR gamma chain sequence together with its context. Its antigen specificity is not known. It has no much larger one-base neighbor in the sample; base qualities were not kept. This sample is part of a study of intestinal T cells in coeliac disease (dated by TCRdb to the early 2020s). For context, the study as a whole: In the TRG cohort, coeliac patients were much younger than controls, with a mean age of about 17 years compared with about 56 years. The TCR-delta (TRD) cohort comprised duodenal biopsies from about ten coeliac disease patients and about ten non-coeliac controls. Duodenal biopsies from about 35 coeliac disease patients and approximately 21 non-coeliac controls were included in a second, larger TCR-gamma (TRG) cohort.

For each case, genomic DNA was extracted from ten 5-um FFPE scrolls with the QIAamp DNA FFPE tissue kit. Fully anonymised formalin-fixed paraffin-embedded duodenal biopsies surplus to diagnostic needs were used to test TCR repertoire-based classification of coeliac disease. Libraries came from multiplex PCR. Sequenced using an Ion Torrent PGM. The LymphoTrack kit, which has primers carrying Illumina adapters, was used to amplify TRG repertoires from roughly 200 ng of biopsy DNA. After purification with AMPure XP beads and quantification on a 2100 Bioanalyzer, the TRG amplicons were pooled in equimolar amounts. Sequencing of TRG libraries was performed on an Ion PGM instrument. The published analysis was carried out like this. Using FastX, any read was removed if more than 10% of its nucleotides had quality scores below the third quartile calculated per patient. IMGT/HighV-QUEST was used to align the reads, assigning V, D and J genes, identifying CDR3 regions and assessing functionality. Sequences were converted to amino acids, and every sequence predicted to be non-functional was removed. CDR3s were split into kmers, with and without positional annotation; kmer frequencies underwent PCA, and samples were clustered using all 1023 combinations of PCs 1-10. Classification was validated by leave-one-out cross-validation, re-optimising parameters on the remaining samples each time. Using the vegan R package, Shannon diversity was calculated from repeated random subsamples whose size matched the lowest read count. Public reads were reanalyzed in TCRdb with CATT, and rows carrying the same DNA were merged afterwards. These V and J calls rely on TCRdb rather than the paper's analysis. Recorded for this sample are 990 or so gamma-chain clones; around 46% of them occurred a single time. About a sixth of the sample rests with the top ten.

Summary of the overall study and its limitations: Coeliac and control groups differed significantly in age, although an age-split analysis did not yield significant classification. All 20 or so biopsies in training were correctly classified by TRD kmer-based clustering, and a leave-one-out accuracy of roughly 91% was reported. Of 54 biopsies, approximately 51 (around 94%) were correctly classified by TRG clustering, which had a reported leave-one-out accuracy of around 87%. There was no way to tell repeated CDR3 amino acid sequences apart from PCR duplicates. FFPE-derived DNA was found to be relatively degraded, and loss of a proportion of TCR sequences in each sample was likely caused by this degradation.

The clonotype was recovered from a human donor with celiac disease. The sample was a duodenal biopsy.

The CDR3 region has the sequence CAPGWFKIF. The DNA sequence is given as TGTGCACCTGGTTGGTTCAAGATATTT. The chain links TRGV8 with TRGJP1. The CDR3 holds 9 amino acids from the cysteine to the phenylalanine. The only DNA kept is the CDR3, 27 bases in frame from the first base. Via the germline V gene, CDR1 is VENAVY and CDR2 YDSYNSRV.